This T cell receptor (beta chain) was identified in a study of response to subunit inactivated influenza vaccine. Study-wide results and limits: The authors offered the suggestion that each seasonal influenza vaccination recruits few new T cells.

In TCRdb, the RT-PCR reads were re-called with MiXCR into one record per CDR3 protein. The repertoire holds fewer than 650,000 distinct CDR3 sequences, with 13% as singletons. As concerns this clonotype: The antigen remains undetermined.

The sequence came from a man in his fifties who received an inactivated influenza vaccine. Sequencing was performed on PBMCs from blood, taken roughly 45 days after vaccination.

CDR3 protein: CASSHGQSIYTGELFF. CDR3 sequence (DNA): TGCGCCAGCAGCCACGGACAGTCTATATACACCGGGGAGCTGTTTTTT. J is TRBJ2-2 and V is TRBV5-1; D possibly corresponds to TRBD1 (6 bases). This CDR3 comprises 16 residues. Trimming removed 4 bases at V and 3 bases at J, with 16 bases between. Per germline, CDR1 SGHRS and CDR2 YFSETQ.